The T cell receptor beta chain described here comes from a study of preoperative IRX-2 immunotherapy in early breast cancer. Treatment specified: preoperative locoregional IRX-2 cytokine immunotherapy. Samples came from a phase Ib trial of preoperative locoregional IRX-2 cytokine immunotherapy. Sequencing was performed with immunoSEQ multiplex PCR; in TCRdb, only in-frame clones are kept and a portion is missing. The sample has approximately 2,800 clones, nearly 80% seen once. This clonotype originated in a human donor with breast cancer. The material was tumor tissue, obtained after IRX-2 immunotherapy.

CDR3 sequence (DNA): TGCGCCAGCAGCCGTACTAGTGTAGGCACCGGGGAGCTGTTTTTT. This sequence encodes CASSRTSVGTGELFF. The genes are TRBV5-1 and TRBJ2-2; possible D gene TRBD2, 5 bases. CDR3 length: 15 amino acids. With 4 bases removed from V and 4 bases from J, the gap between germline ends came to 14 bases. Germline V gives CDR1 SGHRS, CDR2 YFSETQ. Full variable domain (remainder filled in from reference TRBV5-1 and TRBJ2-2): KAGVTQTPRYLIKTRGQQVTLSCSPISGHRSVSWYQQTPGQGLQFLFEYFSETQRNKGNFPGRFSGRQFSNSRSEMNVSTLELGDSALYLCASSRTSVGTGELFFGEGSRLTVL.